The 20 T cell receptor beta chains below come from one sample, sequenced in a study of blood T cell repertoires in COVID-19. The repertoire was sequenced with immunoSEQ multiplex PCR; TCRdb's copy has only in-frame clones and lacks some. The sample consists of tens of thousands of clones, around nine tenths of them appearing once. Input material: peripheral blood. The receptor source for this set is a man aged 55 to 70 with active COVID-19.

The CDR3, as DNA: TGCGCCAGCAGCCCCCCTAACACCGGGGAGCTGTTTTTT. Its translation is CASSPPNTGELFF. The V call is TRBV5-1, the J call TRBJ2-2; D remains ambiguous. V shed 4 bases and J shed 2 bases, with 6 bases lying between them. Looked up from germline, CDR1 is SGHRS and CDR2 is YFSETQ. The CDR3 spans 13 residues.

By share, this clone ranks as medium-sized (0.01 to 0.1%). The J gene is TRBJ1-1, the V gene TRBV11-2; 8 positions agree with TRBD1. CDR3 size: 16 residues. Trimming took 1 base from V and 1 from J; bases not matched to a gene: 5. CDR1 SGHAT and CDR2 FQNNGV come from the germline V gene. For the CDR3, the DNA is TGTGCCAGCAGCTTAGCAGACAGGGGATGGAACACTGAAGCTTTCTTT. Amino acid sequence: CASSLADRGWNTEAFF. The variable domain in full, with the rest retrieved from reference TRBV11-2 and TRBJ1-1, is EAGVAQSPRYKIIEKRQSVAFWCNPISGHATLYWYQQILGQGPKLLIQFQNNGVVDDSQLPKDRFSAERLKGVDSTLKIQPAKLEDSAVYLCASSLADRGWNTEAFFGQGTRLTVV.

This chain joins TRBV5-1 and TRBJ2-6; 9 nucleotides align to TRBD1. Germline assignment: CDR1 SGHRS and CDR2 YFSETQ. The CDR3 loop spans 19 amino acids. V lost 4 bases, J lost 1 base, and 12 bases stayed unmatched. CDR3 sequence (DNA): TGCGCCAGCAGCCGCGGGACAGGGACAGCCAGTTCTGGGGCCAACGTCCTGACTTTC. Amino acids: CASSRGTGTASSGANVLTF. Combining the CDR3 with reference TRBV5-1 and TRBJ2-6 gives the whole variable domain KAGVTQTPRYLIKTRGQQVTLSCSPISGHRSVSWYQQTPGQGLQFLFEYFSETQRNKGNFPGRFSGRQFSNSRSEMNVSTLELGDSALYLCASSRGTGTASSGANVLTFGAGSRLTVL.

The V and J genes are TRBV6-5 and TRBJ2-3, with D perhaps TRBD2 (6 bases). This CDR3 contains 14 residues. Trimming removed 0 bases from V and 8 bases from J, with 12 bases in between. Germline CDR1 is MNHEY and CDR2 is SVGAGI. The CDR3 region has the DNA TGTGCCAGCAGTTACTCAACCGGGGGAGGTACGCAGTATTTT. This gives the protein CASSYSTGGGTQYF.

The CDR3 bases are TGTGCCAGCAGCTTAATCACCACAGGGGCCTATGGCTACACCTTC. Translation gives CASSLITTGAYGYTF. The chain has TRBV7-2 and TRBJ1-2, with 7 bases aligning to TRBD1. Germline CDR1 reads SGHTA; CDR2 reads FQGNSA. CDR3 length equals 15 residues. J gave up 4 bases and V 2 bases, and 7 bases lay outside the gene matches.

This sequence joins TRBV15 and TRBJ1-1; 7 bases fit TRBD1. Per the germline V gene, CDR1 is LNHNV and CDR2 is YYDKDF (reference sequence). This CDR3 spans 17 amino acids. Trimming at V came to 0 bases and at J to 4 bases, leaving 11 bases not matched to a gene. The CDR3 region is CATSRDQGWQGVTEAFF. DNA for the CDR3: TGTGCCACCAGCAGAGATCAAGGATGGCAGGGGGTCACTGAAGCTTTCTTT.

The rearrangement links TRBV6-1 to TRBJ1-1; TRBD1 aligns across 7 bases. There are 14 residues in the CDR3. V shed 3 bases and J 3 bases; nucleotides not matched to a gene: 4. Per the germline V gene, CDR1 is MNHNS and CDR2 is SASEGT. The CDR3 loop is CASSDRGKDTEAFF. The CDR3 bases are TGTGCCAGCAGTGACAGGGGGAAGGACACTGAAGCTTTCTTT.

This clone was counted once. V and J are TRBV3-1 (or the pseudogene TRBV3-2) and TRBJ2-7; 13 bases are a match to TRBD2. Germline loops: CDR1 LGHDT, CDR2 YNNKEL (reference sequence). The CDR3 is 17 amino acids. V gave up 3 bases and J gave up 5 bases; unmatched junction bases: 10. CDR3 residues: CASSQRRGTSGTDEQYF. The CDR3 DNA follows: TGTGCCAGCAGCCAGAGGAGGGGGACTAGCGGGACGGACGAGCAGTACTTC.

This clone was counted between two and nine times. The chain joins TRBV7-9 to TRBJ1-1; 7 bases fit TRBD1. Germline lookup yields CDR1 SEHNR and CDR2 FQNEAQ (reference sequence). The ends lost 5 bases at V and 5 bases at J; junction bases unmatched: 11. There are 15 residues in the CDR3. In nucleotides, the CDR3 is TGTGCCAGCAGCGCTCCGACAGGGAGGAAAACTGAAGCTTTCTTT. It codes for CASSAPTGRKTEAFF.

The V gene is TRBV20-1, the J gene TRBJ2-5, with D tentatively TRBD2 (5 bases). Germline values: CDR1 DFQATT, CDR2 SNEGSKA (reference sequence). V lost 6 bases and J 1 base, leaving 15 bases between the germline ends. This CDR3 region has 14 residues. CDR3 sequence: CSASLPGSQETQYF. The CDR3 bases are TGCAGTGCAAGTCTTCCGGGGAGCCAAGAGACCCAGTACTTC.

V usage is TRBV2 and J usage is TRBJ2-1, with 9 bases that match TRBD1. This CDR3 has 15 residues. Germline loops: CDR1 SNHLY, CDR2 FYNNEI. J lost 4 bases, V lost 7 bases, and 8 bases had no gene match. The CDR3 here is CASKPTGTGYNEQFF. The CDR3 DNA sequence: TGTGCCAGCAAACCAACCGGGACAGGGTACAATGAGCAGTTCTTC.

The chain combines TRBV19 with TRBJ2-7, with D unclear. The germline V gene encodes CDR1 LNHDA and CDR2 SQIVND (reference sequence). Trimming stripped 3 bases from V and 5 bases from J, with 5 bases between. The CDR3 covers 11 residues. Here the CDR3 reads CASSIADEQYF. Written as DNA, the CDR3 is TGTGCCAGTAGTATTGCGGACGAGCAGTACTTC.

This chain connects TRBV27 to TRBJ1-1; D might be TRBD1 (6 bases). Germline loops: CDR1 MNHEY, CDR2 SMNVEV (reference sequence). The CDR3 runs to 15 residues. V was cut by 5 bases and J by 5 bases, with 18 bases left in between. The CDR3 reads CASSPTTGLGTEAFF. CDR3 bases: TGTGCCAGCAGTCCCACGACAGGTCTGGGTACTGAAGCTTTCTTT.

This clone was counted only a few times. The V and J genes are TRBV28 and TRBJ1-5, with D possibly TRBD1 on 5 matching bases. CDR3 size: 17 residues. Germline-derived CDR1 and CDR2 are MDHEN and SYDVKM. V gave up 6 bases and J gave up 1 base, with 19 bases separating them. The chain's CDR3 is CASRGLAGDWSNQPQHF. Written as DNA, the CDR3 is TGTGCCAGCAGGGGACTAGCGGGAGATTGGAGCAATCAGCCCCAGCATTTT.

The chain joins TRBV19 to TRBJ2-7; 7 bases are shared with TRBD1. The V gene's germline CDR1 is LNHDA and CDR2 SQIVND (reference sequence). Trimming at V came to 8 bases and at J to 3 bases, leaving 13 bases not matched to a gene. This CDR3 comprises 15 residues. The DNA of the CDR3 is TGTGCCAGTCGGGCGTGGTCGTCAGGGGGCTACGAGCAGTACTTC. This codes for CASRAWSSGGYEQYF. Variable domain in full (rest from reference TRBV19 and TRBJ2-7): DGGITQSPKYLFRKEGQNVTLSCEQNLNHDAMYWYRQDPGQGLRLIYYSQIVNDFQKGDIAEGYSVSREKKESFPLTVTSAQKNPTAFYLCASRAWSSGGYEQYFGPGTRLTVT.

V and J are TRBV3-1 (or the pseudogene TRBV3-2) and TRBJ2-3; no clear D gene. The V gene's germline CDR1 is LGHDT and CDR2 YNNKEL (reference sequence). The V gene lost 2 bases and the J gene lost 4 bases, with 25 bases spanning the gap. The CDR3 consists of 19 residues. In DNA form, the CDR3 reads TGTGCCAGCAGCCAACATGGCCCGATTACTACCCCTCGGGCAGATACGCAGTATTTT. Translating gives CASSQHGPITTPRADTQYF.

This sequence joins TRBV9 and TRBJ2-5; D not certain. Germline V gene data show CDR1 as SGDLS and CDR2 as YYNGEE. Trimming took 1 base from V and 5 from J, leaving 6 bases between them. The CDR3 sequence is 12 residues long. The CDR3 nucleotides read TGTGCCAGCAGCGTACTAGGCGAGACCCAGTACTTC. Translated: CASSVLGETQYF.

Remarks on this clone: This same CDR3 is encoded by further DNA sequences in the sample. The J gene is TRBJ1-4, the V gene TRBV6-1; D gene unclear. Germline CDR1 and CDR2: MNHNS and SASEGT. This CDR3 region has 14 residues. V was shortened by 3 bases and J by 8 bases, with 13 bases between the two germline ends. The DNA for the CDR3 is TGTGCCAGCAGTGAGGGCAGATTGTGGGAAAAACTGTTTTTT. Protein: CASSEGRLWEKLFF.

The chain employs TRBV9 and TRBJ2-7, with TRBD2 identical over 11 bases. After removal of 3 bases from V and 4 bases from J, the junction contained 6 bases not matched to a gene. The CDR3 contains 15 residues. Germline assignment: CDR1 SGDLS and CDR2 YYNGEE. Here the CDR3 DNA reads TGTGCCAGCAGCGCAGACCCTAGCGGGGGGTACGAGCAGTACTTC. It codes for CASSADPSGGYEQYF.

This clone occurred once. The gene calls are TRBV6-6 and TRBJ1-6; the D is unclear. V shed 3 bases and J shed 6 bases, with 9 bases lying between them. CDR3 length equals 14 residues. Germline V CDR1 and CDR2: MNHNY, SVGAGI (reference sequence). CDR3 protein: CASSYMEANSPLHF. CDR3 bases: TGTGCCAGCAGTTATATGGAGGCTAATTCACCCCTCCACTTT.